Sequencing of this T cell receptor (beta chain) was carried out in a study of human T cells and chemical hapten exposure. Overall study findings and caveats: PT1 expanded TCR counts and patch test score were linked, and their correlation was positive. Expanded TCRs showed more large CDR3 clusters than pre-sensitization or healthy control sets.

Time point denoted: pre-sensitization, week 0. Treatment: therapeutic diphenylcyclopropenone sensitization with weekly scalp DPC. Samples of blood were obtained prior to the application of each patch test. Each CDR3 protein gets one entry after TCRdb re-called the RACE reads with MiXCR. The table records over 300,000 distinct CDR3 sequences, around 5.5% of them present only once. This clonotype was found many times. What it binds is not known. This TCR was sampled from a woman aged 45-65 years with alopecia areata. Some clones in this sample may be carry-over from other donors' samples. The material was whole blood, obtained in connection with sensitization to the hapten diphenylcyclopropenone (DPC).

CDR3 sequence: CASSVGTAQETQYF. DNA of the CDR3: TGTGCCAGCAGCGTCGGGACAGCCCAAGAGACCCAGTACTTC. The chain employs TRBV9 and TRBJ2-5; 7 nucleotides match TRBD1. CDR1 SGDLS and CDR2 YYNGEE come from the germline V gene. The CDR3 loop spans 14 amino acids. Germline trimming cut 2 bases from V and 1 base from J; bases unmatched to any gene: 2.